What follows are 17 T cell receptor beta chains derived from one specimen sequenced in a study of blood T cell repertoires in COVID-19. TCRdb's copy holds only in-frame clones and misses some; the assay was immunoSEQ multiplex PCR. Altogether around 220,000 clones are present, just over 85% being singletons, with the ten largest covering roughly 15%. The source material was PBMCs or T cells enriched from blood (not recorded which). All receptors derive from a woman in her 50s with acute COVID-19.

The rearrangement links TRBV3-1 (or the pseudogene TRBV3-2) to TRBJ2-1, with D perhaps matching TRBD1 (5 bases). Trimming cost V 6 bases and J 10 bases, with 25 bases left between them. Germline CDR1 reads LGHDT; CDR2 reads YNNKEL (reference sequence). The CDR3 extends over 16 amino acids. CDR3: CASSNLRTQHKGEQFF. Written as DNA, the CDR3 is TGTGCCAGCAGTAATCTTCGGACCCAGCATAAGGGGGAGCAGTTCTTC.

The genes are TRBV18 and TRBJ1-1, with TRBD1 identical over 7 bases. V shed 0 bases, J shed 7 bases, and the junction held 8 bases outside the gene matches. This CDR3 spans 15 amino acids. Germline V gene data show CDR1 as KGHSH and CDR2 as LQKENI. Here the CDR3 DNA reads TGTGCCAGCTCACCACCTGAGGGGGCCCGGGGTGAAGCTTTCTTT. Translation: CASSPPEGARGEAFF.

The chain couples TRBV2 to TRBJ2-5; D perhaps matches TRBD1 (7 bases). The CDR3 consists of 13 residues. V was pared by 6 bases and J by 3 bases, with 11 bases between. Germline CDR1 reads SNHLY; CDR2 reads FYNNEI. The CDR3 DNA follows: TGTGCCAGCAGGCAGGGGGGCGAAGAGACCCAGTACTTC. Translation: CASRQGGEETQYF.

The chain recombines TRBV19 with TRBJ2-7, with D maybe TRBD2 (6 bases). Per the germline V gene, CDR1 is LNHDA and CDR2 is SQIVND (reference sequence). This CDR3 has 16 amino acids. Trimming took 5 bases from V and 5 from J, leaving 22 bases between them. CDR3 DNA sequence: TGTGCCAGTAGTCCCCTCCCGGGAGACGGTATCGACGAGCAGTACTTC. Protein: CASSPLPGDGIDEQYF.

The chain combines TRBV2 with TRBJ1-1; no firm D call. This CDR3 has 14 residues. The V gene lost 6 bases and the J gene lost 11 bases, with 22 bases spanning the gap. The germline V gene encodes CDR1 SNHLY and CDR2 FYNNEI. The CDR3 DNA reads as TGTGCCAGCAGGGCTGTCTTAACAGATGTCGTGGCTTTCTTT. This encodes CASRAVLTDVVAFF.

The chain carries TRBV19 and TRBJ2-1, with TRBD2 matching 7 bases. J was trimmed by 5 bases and V by 3 bases; bases with no gene match: 7. Germline values: CDR1 LNHDA, CDR2 SQIVND (reference sequence). This CDR3 comprises 15 residues. CDR3 nucleotide sequence: TGTGCCAGTAGTATGGGGGGGAGGGCTGACAATGAGCAGTTCTTC. Its translation is CASSMGGRADNEQFF. The entire variable domain, with the rest obtained from reference TRBV19 and TRBJ2-1, is as follows: DGGITQSPKYLFRKEGQNVTLSCEQNLNHDAMYWYRQDPGQGLRLIYYSQIVNDFQKGDIAEGYSVSREKKESFPLTVTSAQKNPTAFYLCASSMGGRADNEQFFGPGTRLTVL.

This rearrangement joins TRBV3-1 (or the pseudogene TRBV3-2) to TRBJ2-1; 12 bases are shared with TRBD2. Trimming cost V 5 bases and J 0 bases; bases outside gene matches: 8. The V gene's germline CDR1 is LGHDT and CDR2 YNNKEL (reference sequence). This CDR3 has 18 residues. The CDR3 DNA is TGTGCCAGCAGCACGGGACTAGCGGGCCGGAGCTCCTACAATGAGCAGTTCTTC. This translates into CASSTGLAGRSSYNEQFF.

In its sample, this clone was seen once. The chain has TRBV7-2 and TRBJ1-6; D remains unclear. The ends were cut back, 4 bases at V and 9 bases at J, with 10 bases in the middle. Germline-derived CDR1 and CDR2 are SGHTA and FQGNSA. The CDR3 totals 13 residues. CDR3 protein: CASSWTRTSPLHF. The CDR3 nucleotides are TGTGCCAGCAGCTGGACTAGGACTTCACCCCTCCACTTT.

The V gene is TRBV18, the J gene TRBJ1-1, with no clear D. V was pared by 8 bases and J by 1 base, with 14 bases between. The CDR3 has 14 residues. Per the germline V gene, CDR1 is KGHSH and CDR2 is LQKENI. The CDR3 region is CASRPAGRNTEAFF. As DNA, the CDR3 is TGTGCCAGCCGGCCCGCGGGCAGGAACACTGAAGCTTTCTTT.

The CDR3 DNA is TGTGCCAGCAGCCAAGTACGGAATGAGCAGTTCTTC. Translated: CASSQVRNEQFF. V is TRBV14 and J is TRBJ2-1, with D hard to call. This CDR3 has 12 amino acids. Trimming stripped 1 base from V and 7 bases from J, with 5 bases between. Germline lookup yields CDR1 SGHDN and CDR2 FVKESK.

The chain couples TRBV19 to TRBJ2-2; 8 bases align to TRBD2. Trimming removed 7 bases from V and 0 bases from J; junction bases left unmatched: 7. Germline values: CDR1 LNHDA, CDR2 SQIVND (reference sequence). This CDR3 comprises 16 residues. The CDR3 nucleotides read TGTGCCAGTATGGTAGCGGGGTTCGCGAACACCGGGGAGCTGTTTTTT. As protein: CASMVAGFANTGELFF.

V gene TRBV5-1 combines with J gene TRBJ1-3; TRBD1 matches 7 bases. Germline-derived CDR1 and CDR2 are SGHRS and YFSETQ. The CDR3 has 15 amino acids. V lost 4 bases, J lost 0 bases, and 4 bases stayed unmatched. DNA for the CDR3: TGCGCCAGCAGCGACCGGGACAGCTCTGGAAACACCATATATTTT. Amino acids: CASSDRDSSGNTIYF.

This rearrangement joins TRBV14 to TRBJ2-7, with TRBD1 matching over 10 bases. The V and J ends lost 2 bases and 4 bases, in that order; junction bases with no gene match: 2. Germline V gives CDR1 SGHDN, CDR2 FVKESK. There are 14 residues in the CDR3. DNA of the CDR3: TGTGCCAGCAGCCAACCGGGACAGGGGTACGAGCAGTACTTC. Translated, it gives CASSQPGQGYEQYF.

J is TRBJ1-3 and V is TRBV7-8; D unclear. Germline CDR1 SGHVS, CDR2 FQNEAQ. V gave up 5 bases and J gave up 0 bases, with 11 bases separating them. CDR3 length: 15 amino acids. The CDR3 loop reads CASSNSYSSGNTIYF. The CDR3 DNA reads as TGTGCCAGCAGCAACAGTTACAGCTCTGGAAACACCATATATTTT.

The genes are TRBV6-5 and TRBJ2-2, with a weak D call TRBD1 (5 bases). Germline assignment: CDR1 MNHEY and CDR2 SVGAGI. Trimming left V 2 bases short and J 2 bases short, with 9 bases between. The CDR3 sequence is 15 residues long. CDR3: CASSYRGPNTGELFF. Written as DNA, the CDR3 is TGTGCCAGCAGTTACAGGGGCCCTAACACCGGGGAGCTGTTTTTT.

This clone was counted a few times. The sample carries other DNA sequences with the same CDR3. The gene calls are TRBV5-4 and TRBJ2-7, with a tentative D call TRBD2 (5 bases). The germline CDR1 and CDR2 sequences are SGHNT and YYREEE (reference sequence). Trimming took 3 bases from V and 2 from J, leaving 12 bases between them. The CDR3 totals 14 residues. The CDR3 loop is CASSSLTSPYEQYF. CDR3 DNA: TGTGCCAGCAGCTCCCTAACTAGTCCCTACGAGCAGTACTTC.

This chain connects TRBV19 to TRBJ2-7, with a tentative D call TRBD1 (5 bases). The CDR3 consists of 13 residues. Between the trimmed V and J ends, which lost 6 bases and 7 bases, there was a span of 16 bases. Germline V lookup: CDR1 LNHDA, CDR2 SQIVND (reference sequence). CDR3 sequence reads: CASRQVPLGEQYF. The CDR3 bases are TGTGCCAGTAGACAGGTTCCCTTAGGGGAGCAGTACTTC.